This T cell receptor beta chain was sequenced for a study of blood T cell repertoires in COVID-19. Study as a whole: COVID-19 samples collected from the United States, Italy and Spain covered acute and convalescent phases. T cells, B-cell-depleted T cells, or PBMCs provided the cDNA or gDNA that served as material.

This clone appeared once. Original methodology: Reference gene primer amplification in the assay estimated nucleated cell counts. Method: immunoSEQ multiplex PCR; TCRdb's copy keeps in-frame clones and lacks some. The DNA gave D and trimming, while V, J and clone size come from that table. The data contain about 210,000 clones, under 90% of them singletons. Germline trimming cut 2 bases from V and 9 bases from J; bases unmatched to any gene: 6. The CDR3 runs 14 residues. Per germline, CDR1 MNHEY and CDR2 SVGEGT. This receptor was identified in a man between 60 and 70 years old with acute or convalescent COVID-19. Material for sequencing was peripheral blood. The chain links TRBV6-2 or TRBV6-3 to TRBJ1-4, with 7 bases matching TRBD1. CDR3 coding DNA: TGTGCCAGCAGTTACGAACGGGACAGACAAAAACTGTTTTTT. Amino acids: CASSYERDRQKLFF.